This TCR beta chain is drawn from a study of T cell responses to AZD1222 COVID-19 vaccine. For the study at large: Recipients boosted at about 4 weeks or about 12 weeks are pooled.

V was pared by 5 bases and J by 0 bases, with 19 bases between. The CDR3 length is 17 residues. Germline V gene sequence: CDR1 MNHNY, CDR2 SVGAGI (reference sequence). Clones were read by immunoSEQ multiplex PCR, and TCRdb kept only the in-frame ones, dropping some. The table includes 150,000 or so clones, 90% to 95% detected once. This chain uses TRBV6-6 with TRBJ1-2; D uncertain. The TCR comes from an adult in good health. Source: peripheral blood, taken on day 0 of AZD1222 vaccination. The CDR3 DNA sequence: TGTGCCAGCAGTCCCCACGACACCGCCTCTTCTAACTATGGCTACACCTTC. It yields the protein CASSPHDTASSNYGYTF.